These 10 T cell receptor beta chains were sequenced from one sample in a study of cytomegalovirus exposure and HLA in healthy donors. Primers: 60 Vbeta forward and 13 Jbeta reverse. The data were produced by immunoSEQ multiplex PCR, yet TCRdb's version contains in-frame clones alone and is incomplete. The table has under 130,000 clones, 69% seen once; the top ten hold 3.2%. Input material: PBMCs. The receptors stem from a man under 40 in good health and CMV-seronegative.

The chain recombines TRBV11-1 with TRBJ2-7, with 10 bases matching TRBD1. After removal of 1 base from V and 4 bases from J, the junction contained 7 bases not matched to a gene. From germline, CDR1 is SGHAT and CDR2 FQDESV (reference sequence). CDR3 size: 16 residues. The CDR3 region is CASSLEGGTGAYEQYF. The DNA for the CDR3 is TGTGCCAGCAGCTTAGAAGGCGGGACAGGGGCGTACGAGCAGTACTTC.

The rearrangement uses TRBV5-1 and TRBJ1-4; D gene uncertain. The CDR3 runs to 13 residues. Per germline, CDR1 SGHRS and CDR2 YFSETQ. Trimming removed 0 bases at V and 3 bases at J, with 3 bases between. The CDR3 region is CASSLEPNEKLFF. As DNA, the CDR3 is TGCGCCAGCAGCTTGGAGCCTAATGAAAAACTGTTTTTT.

CDR3 DNA sequence: TGTGCCAGCAGTCCCCCAACAGGACAGAATTACAATGAGCAGTTCTTC. Amino acid sequence: CASSPPTGQNYNEQFF. The V gene is TRBV28, the J gene TRBJ2-1; TRBD1 might be the D (6 bases). Trimming left V 5 bases short and J 4 bases short, with 18 bases between. The CDR3 is 16 residues long. The germline CDR1 and CDR2 sequences are MDHEN and SYDVKM.

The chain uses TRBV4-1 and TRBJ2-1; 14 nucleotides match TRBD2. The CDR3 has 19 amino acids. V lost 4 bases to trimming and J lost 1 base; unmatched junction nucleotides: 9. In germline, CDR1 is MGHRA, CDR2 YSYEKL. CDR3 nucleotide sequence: TGCGCCAGCAGCCGCCCCGGGACTAGCGGGGGTTCTTCCTACAATGAGCAGTTCTTC. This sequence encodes CASSRPGTSGGSSYNEQFF.

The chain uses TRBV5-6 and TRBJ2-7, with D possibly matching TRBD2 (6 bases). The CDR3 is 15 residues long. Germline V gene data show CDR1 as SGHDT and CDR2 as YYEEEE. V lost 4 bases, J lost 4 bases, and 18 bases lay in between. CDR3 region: CASSTSGTSKYEQYF. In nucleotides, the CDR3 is TGTGCCAGCAGCACCTCCGGGACTTCCAAATACGAGCAGTACTTC.

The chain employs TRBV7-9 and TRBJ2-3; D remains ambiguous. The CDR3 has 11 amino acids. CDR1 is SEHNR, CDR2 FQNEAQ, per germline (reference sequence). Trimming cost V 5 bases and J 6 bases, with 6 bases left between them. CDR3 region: CASSAEDTQYF. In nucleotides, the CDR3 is TGTGCCAGCAGCGCGGAGGATACGCAGTATTTT.

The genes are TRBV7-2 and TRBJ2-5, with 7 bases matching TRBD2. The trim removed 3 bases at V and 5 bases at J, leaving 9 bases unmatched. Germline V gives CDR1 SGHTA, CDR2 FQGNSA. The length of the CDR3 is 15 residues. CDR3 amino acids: CASSLGRGGRETQYF. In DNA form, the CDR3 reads TGTGCCAGCAGCTTGGGGAGGGGCGGTCGGGAGACCCAGTACTTC.

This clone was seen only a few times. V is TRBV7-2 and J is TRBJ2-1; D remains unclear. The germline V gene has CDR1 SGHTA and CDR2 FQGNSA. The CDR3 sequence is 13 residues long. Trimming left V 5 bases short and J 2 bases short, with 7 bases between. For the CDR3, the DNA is TGTGCCAGCAGCCCCTTCGCCTACAATGAGCAGTTCTTC. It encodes CASSPFAYNEQFF.

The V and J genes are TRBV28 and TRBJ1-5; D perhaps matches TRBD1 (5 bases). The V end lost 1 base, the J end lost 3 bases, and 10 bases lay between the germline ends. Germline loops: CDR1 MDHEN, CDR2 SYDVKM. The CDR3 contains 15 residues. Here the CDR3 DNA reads TGTGCCAGCAGTTTATCGCAGGGCCTCAATCAGCCCCAGCATTTT. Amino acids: CASSLSQGLNQPQHF. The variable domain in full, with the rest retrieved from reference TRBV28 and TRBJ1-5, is DVKVTQSSRYLVKRTGEKVFLECVQDMDHENMFWYRQDPGLGLRLIYFSYDVKMKEKGDIPEGYSVSREKKERFSLILESASTNQTSMYLCASSLSQGLNQPQHFGDGTRLSIL.

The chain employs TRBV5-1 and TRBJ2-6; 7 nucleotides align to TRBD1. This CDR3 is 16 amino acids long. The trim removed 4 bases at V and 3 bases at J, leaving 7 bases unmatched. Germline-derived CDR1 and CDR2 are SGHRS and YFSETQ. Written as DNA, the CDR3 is TGCGCCAGCAGCACGGGACAGCCGGATGGGGCCAACGTCCTGACTTTC. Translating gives CASSTGQPDGANVLTF.